This T cell receptor (beta chain) was identified during a study of blood T cell repertoires in COVID-19. Study summary: The samples span acute and convalescent COVID-19 from the United States, Italy and Spain. Nucleic acid was either cDNA or gDNA, and it came from T cells, B-cell-depleted T cells, or PBMCs.

Study processing details: Estimated nucleated cell counts came from reference gene primer amplification. Data came from immunoSEQ multiplex PCR; TCRdb stores just in-frame clones and leaves some out. The V and J calls and clone size are taken from that table; D and trimming were inferred from the DNA. The table shows a few hundred thousand clones, with about 87% occurring only once. V was clipped by 5 bases and J by 2 bases; unmatched bases: 11. The CDR3 length is 16 residues. The V gene's germline CDR1 is LGHDT and CDR2 YNNKEL (reference sequence). Sequencing was performed on peripheral blood. The chain links TRBV3-1 (or the pseudogene TRBV3-2) to TRBJ2-7, with 8 positions matching TRBD2. This TCR was sampled from a man aged 55 to 70 who had recovered from COVID-19. The CDR3 region has the DNA TGTGCCAGCAGCGAGACTCCAGGACTAGCCCCCTACGAGCAGTACTTC. It encodes CASSETPGLAPYEQYF.